Shown below are 11 T cell receptor beta chains from a single sample sequenced in a study of molecular identifiers for immune sequencing clone quantification (dated by TCRdb to the late 2010s). The receptor library was made with PCR. The run used an Illumina HiSeq 4000. TCRdb trimmed public reads at Q25 via fastp, called clones via MiXCR and kept in-frame beta chains. Records with the same CDR3 protein are collapsed into one entry carrying the most frequent genes and DNA. The sample includes about 9,800 distinct CDR3 sequences, with just under 20% observed a single time. The ten largest clones take up 1.1% to 1.5% of the sample. Sequenced material: naive CD8+ T cells from blood, with Jurkat cell RNA spiked in. The sample's cell subset or site label, in plain terms: FACS-sorted CD8+CD4-CCR7+CD45RA+ naive T cells. These receptors were obtained from a human donor in good health. Some libraries in this study had Jurkat cell RNA spiked in.

This clonotype is medium-sized within its sample. The chain links TRBV27 to TRBJ2-7; the D is unclear. The V gene's germline CDR1 is MNHEY and CDR2 SMNVEV (reference sequence). Trimming shortened V by 7 bases and J by 7 bases, and 20 bases separated the two germline ends. The CDR3 is made up of 14 amino acids. This CDR3 is CASISLGSPTEQYF. The CDR3 DNA reads TGTGCCAGCATTTCACTGGGCAGCCCGACTGAGCAGTACTTC.

This clonotype showed up many times. The gene calls are TRBV11-3 and TRBJ2-1; unclear D gene. The CDR3 consists of 12 residues. Between the trimmed V and J ends, which lost 1 base and 10 bases, there was a span of 8 bases. CDR1 and CDR2 (germline): SGHNT, YENEEA. CDR3 in amino acids: CASSLGMEEQFF. The CDR3 region has the DNA TGTGCCAGCAGCTTAGGAATGGAGGAGCAGTTCTTC.

This clonotype was recorded at least ten times. The rearrangement joins TRBV19 to TRBJ1-5; 10 nucleotides line up with TRBD1. Germline V lookup: CDR1 LNHDA, CDR2 SQIVND (reference sequence). V lost 11 bases, J lost 4 bases, and 5 bases stayed unmatched. There are 13 residues in the CDR3. Written as DNA, the CDR3 is TGTGCCGGGGGACAGGGGAATAATCAGCCCCAGCATTTT. This codes for CAGGQGNNQPQHF.

Remarks on this clonotype: At one end, the junction sequence differs from germline, possibly due to a read error. The gene calls are TRBV20-1 and TRBJ2-1, with D tentatively TRBD2 (6 bases). Germline-derived CDR1 and CDR2 are DFQATT and SNEGSKA (reference sequence). This CDR3 has 16 residues. CDR3 sequence reads: CSAREGSGNSYDEQFF. DNA of the CDR3: TGCAGTGCTAGAGAAGGTAGCGGAAACTCCTACGATGAGCAGTTCTTC.

This clonotype was observed at least ten times. The chain joins TRBV7-9 to TRBJ2-2; 11 bases match TRBD2. Germline assignment: CDR1 SEHNR and CDR2 FQNEAQ (reference sequence). V lost 5 bases and J lost 6; bases outside the gene matches: 5. The CDR3 length is 15 residues. This CDR3 is CASSARLAGPGELFF. The CDR3 DNA reads TGTGCCAGCAGCGCGCGACTAGCGGGACCCGGGGAGCTGTTTTTT. The complete variable domain, with remaining parts taken from reference TRBV7-9 and TRBJ2-2, reads DTGVSQNPRHKITKRGQNVTFRCDPISEHNRLYWYRQTLGQGPEFLTYFQNEAQLEKSRLLSDRFSAERPKGSFSTLEIQRTEQGDSAMYLCASSARLAGPGELFFGEGSRLTVL.

Relative to its sample, this clonotype is medium-sized. This chain links TRBV20-1 with TRBJ2-1; TRBD2 is a possible D gene (6 bases). Germline-derived CDR1 and CDR2 are DFQATT and SNEGSKA (reference sequence). V lost 5 bases, J lost 7 bases, and 12 bases lay in between. There are 12 residues in the CDR3. CDR3: CSAPGTRNEQFF. The CDR3 DNA follows: TGCAGTGCTCCCGGGACTCGGAATGAGCAGTTCTTC.

The sample holds many counts of this clonotype. The rearrangement links TRBV12-3 or TRBV12-4 to TRBJ1-5; the match to TRBD1 covers 7 bases. V trimming: 6 bases; J trimming: 2 bases; junction bases outside the gene matches: 4. CDR3 length: 14 residues. CDR3: CASSSGGRNQPQHF. The CDR3 region has the DNA TGTGCCAGCAGCTCAGGGGGACGCAATCAGCCCCAGCATTTT.

In this sample, this clonotype is medium-sized (0.01 to 0.1%). This chain connects TRBV7-6 to TRBJ2-2; 7 bases are shared with TRBD2. Germline lookup yields CDR1 SGHVS and CDR2 FNYEAQ. Trimming at V came to 1 base and at J to 0 bases, leaving 8 bases not matched to a gene. This CDR3 comprises 18 residues. The CDR3 coding sequence is TGTGCCAGCAGCTTAGTAGTTGTTGGGGGGGCGAACACCGGGGAGCTGTTTTTT. This encodes CASSLVVVGGANTGELFF.

By share, this clonotype ranks as medium-sized. The J gene is TRBJ2-7, the V gene TRBV20-1; the match to TRBD1 covers 8 bases. J lost 0 bases, V lost 2 bases, and 6 bases had no gene match. Germline CDR1 reads DFQATT; CDR2 reads SNEGSKA (reference sequence). This CDR3 has 15 residues. The CDR3 loop is CSARRRDRSSYEQYF. CDR3 coding DNA: TGCAGTGCTAGACGCCGGGACAGGAGCTCCTACGAGCAGTACTTC.

In its sample, this clonotype ranks as medium-sized. The chain has TRBV20-1 and TRBJ2-2; 8 bases are a match to TRBD1. The CDR3 runs to 16 residues. Germline CDR1 reads DFQATT; CDR2 reads SNEGSKA (reference sequence). V lost 0 bases to trimming and J lost 3 bases; unmatched junction nucleotides: 6. CDR3 bases: TGCAGTGCTAGAGATTCGGACAGGGCCGACACCGGGGAGCTGTTTTTT. This encodes CSARDSDRADTGELFF.

This clonotype has at least ten counts. The rearrangement joins TRBV5-4 to TRBJ2-3; TRBD2 aligns across 9 bases. V shed 7 bases, J shed 5 bases, and the junction held 17 bases outside the gene matches. Germline CDR1 SGHNT, CDR2 YYREEE (reference sequence). CDR3 size: 17 residues. The chain's CDR3 is CASRGASGAGGGDTQYF. Written as DNA, the CDR3 is TGTGCCAGCCGTGGAGCTAGCGGGGCGGGGGGTGGAGATACGCAGTATTTT.